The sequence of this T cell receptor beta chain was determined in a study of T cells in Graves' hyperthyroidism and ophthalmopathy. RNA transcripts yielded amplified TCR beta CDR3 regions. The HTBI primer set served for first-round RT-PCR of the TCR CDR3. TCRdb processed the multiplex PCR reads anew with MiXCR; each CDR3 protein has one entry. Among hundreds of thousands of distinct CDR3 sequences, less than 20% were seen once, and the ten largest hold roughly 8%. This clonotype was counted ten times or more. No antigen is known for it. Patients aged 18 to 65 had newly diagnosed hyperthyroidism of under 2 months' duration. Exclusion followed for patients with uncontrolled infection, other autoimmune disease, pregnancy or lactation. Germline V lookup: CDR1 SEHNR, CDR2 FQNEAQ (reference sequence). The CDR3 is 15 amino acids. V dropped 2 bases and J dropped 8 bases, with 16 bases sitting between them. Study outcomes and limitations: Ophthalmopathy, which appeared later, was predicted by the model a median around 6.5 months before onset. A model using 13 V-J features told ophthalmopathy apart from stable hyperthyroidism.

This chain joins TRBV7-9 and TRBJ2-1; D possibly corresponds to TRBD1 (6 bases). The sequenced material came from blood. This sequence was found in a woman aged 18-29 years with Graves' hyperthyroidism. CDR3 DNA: TGTGCCAGCAGCTTACAATCACAGGGACGGGATGAGCAGTTCTTC. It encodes CASSLQSQGRDEQFF. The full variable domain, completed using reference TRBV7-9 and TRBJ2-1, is DTGVSQNPRHKITKRGQNVTFRCDPISEHNRLYWYRQTLGQGPEFLTYFQNEAQLEKSRLLSDRFSAERPKGSFSTLEIQRTEQGDSAMYLCASSLQSQGRDEQFFGPGTRLTVL.